This entry lists 13 T cell receptor beta chains sequenced from one sample in a study of blood T cell repertoires in COVID-19. Clones were sequenced by immunoSEQ multiplex PCR, and TCRdb holds only the in-frame ones, with some missing. Here the sample spans 40,000 to 55,000 clones, around 83% being singletons. The sample was peripheral blood. The receptors were sampled from a human donor with acute or convalescent COVID-19. The donor label of this sample is uncertain.

The chain carries TRBV10-1 and TRBJ2-4, with no clear D. V was trimmed by 4 bases and J by 2 bases, leaving 21 bases between them. The germline V gene has CDR1 WNHNN and CDR2 SYGVQD (reference sequence). The CDR3 runs 18 residues. The CDR3 spells CASSVGRISRRSKNIQYF. The CDR3 DNA reads TGCGCCAGCAGTGTAGGCAGGATTTCACGTCGGTCCAAAAACATTCAGTACTTC.

The rearrangement links TRBV11-3 to TRBJ1-1; no reliable D call. Trimming left V 5 bases short and J 0 bases short, with 10 bases between. The CDR3 runs 14 residues. Germline V gene data show CDR1 as SGHNT and CDR2 as YENEEA. CDR3 residues: CASSGGGLNTEAFF. The CDR3 nucleotides read TGTGCCAGCAGCGGCGGCGGGCTGAACACTGAAGCTTTCTTT. The full variable domain, in which reference TRBV11-3 and TRBJ1-1 provide the parts outside the CDR3, is EAGVVQSPRYKIIEKKQPVAFWCNPISGHNTLYWYLQNLGQGPELLIRYENEEAVDDSQLPKDRFSAERLKGVDSTLKIQPAELGDSAVYLCASSGGGLNTEAFFGQGTRLTVV.

The chain couples TRBV7-2 to TRBJ1-5; D remains ambiguous. The germline V gene has CDR1 SGHTA and CDR2 FQGNSA. The V gene lost 2 bases and the J gene lost 0 bases, with 8 bases spanning the gap. This CDR3 comprises 15 residues. The CDR3 is CASSLWADSNQPQHF. CDR3 nucleotides: TGTGCCAGCAGCTTATGGGCAGATAGCAATCAGCCCCAGCATTTT.

This clone has just one count. The chain combines TRBV6-5 with TRBJ2-7; D not certain. Germline V CDR1 and CDR2: MNHEY, SVGAGI. The CDR3 runs to 15 residues. V lost 6 bases to trimming and J lost 3 bases, with 18 bases between them. CDR3 sequence: CASRPEWAGFYEQYF. The CDR3 DNA reads TGTGCCAGCAGACCCGAATGGGCCGGCTTCTACGAGCAGTACTTC.

This chain joins TRBV4-3 and TRBJ2-3, with D possibly TRBD2 on 7 matching bases. Trimming took 0 bases from V and 4 from J, leaving 20 bases between them. The germline CDR1 and CDR2 sequences are LGHNA and YSLEER. The CDR3 is 18 residues long. Here the CDR3 reads CASSQEGGAGKHADTQYF. Written as DNA, the CDR3 is TGCGCCAGCAGCCAAGAAGGGGGGGCAGGGAAGCACGCAGATACGCAGTATTTT.

The chain uses TRBV6-6 and TRBJ2-7, with TRBD2 identical over 8 bases. Trimming cost V 6 bases and J 1 base; bases outside gene matches: 8. Per the germline V gene, CDR1 is MNHNY and CDR2 is SVGAGI (reference sequence). The CDR3 contains 15 residues. DNA of the CDR3: TGTGCCAGCAGCTTGACTAGCGCAACGTCCTACGAGCAGTACTTC. It encodes CASSLTSATSYEQYF.

The J gene is TRBJ2-1, the V gene TRBV6-2 or TRBV6-3; TRBD2 aligns across 10 bases. The CDR3 is 14 amino acids. The junction had 3 bases not matched to a gene; V was cut back by 5 bases and J by 5 bases. Germline CDR1 is MNHEY and CDR2 is SVGEGT. The CDR3 sequence: CASSLAGAHNEQFF. In DNA form, the CDR3 reads TGTGCCAGCAGTCTAGCGGGGGCGCACAATGAGCAGTTCTTC.

V usage is TRBV11-3 and J usage is TRBJ2-5; D unresolved. Trimming removed 6 bases at V and 5 bases at J, with 16 bases between. CDR3 length: 14 amino acids. Germline loops: CDR1 SGHNT, CDR2 YENEEA. In DNA, the CDR3 is TGTGCCAGCAGTACCCCCGGCCCGAGGGAGACCCAGTACTTC. Translation: CASSTPGPRETQYF.

The chain is built from TRBV4-3 and TRBJ2-3, with 11 bases lining up with TRBD2. CDR1 and CDR2 (germline): LGHNA, YSLEER. V trimming: 1 base; J trimming: 2 bases; junction bases outside the gene matches: 2. The CDR3 totals 16 residues. The CDR3 nucleotides are TGCGCCAGCAGCCAAGTAGCGGGGGGGAACACAGATACGCAGTATTTT. Its protein is CASSQVAGGNTDTQYF.

The V gene is TRBV25-1, the J gene TRBJ2-5; tentatively, D is TRBD2 (6 bases). V was shortened by 4 bases and J by 3 bases, with 6 bases between the two germline ends. Germline V gene data show CDR1 as MGHDK and CDR2 as SYGVNS. The CDR3 extends over 12 amino acids. CDR3 sequence: CASSGTKETQYF. For the CDR3, the DNA is TGTGCCAGCAGTGGGACTAAAGAGACCCAGTACTTC. Full variable domain (remainder filled in from reference TRBV25-1 and TRBJ2-5): EADIYQTPRYLVIGTGKKITLECSQTMGHDKMYWYQQDPGMELHLIHYSYGVNSTEKGDLSSESTVSRIRTEHFPLTLESARPSHTSQYLCASSGTKETQYFGPGTRLLVL.

V gene TRBV29-1 combines with J gene TRBJ2-1; D is unclear. CDR1 is SQVTM and CDR2 is ANQGSEA in the germline V gene. This CDR3 has 14 amino acids. V was shortened by 3 bases and J by 3 bases, with 12 bases between the two germline ends. The DNA for the CDR3 is TGCAGCGTTGAGTTAACTAAAAACTACAATGAGCAGTTCTTC. It yields the protein CSVELTKNYNEQFF.

The V gene is TRBV5-1, the J gene TRBJ2-5, with 7 nucleotides matching TRBD2. Germline V gene lookup returns CDR1 SGHRS and CDR2 YFSETQ. The CDR3 sequence is 17 residues long. V lost 0 bases to trimming and J lost 5 bases; unmatched junction nucleotides: 13. The CDR3 sequence is CASSLGWSGGSRETQYF. The CDR3 nucleotides read TGCGCCAGCAGCTTGGGTTGGTCCGGCGGGAGCAGGGAGACCCAGTACTTC.

The gene calls are TRBV19 and TRBJ1-1, with 10 bases lining up with TRBD1. CDR3 length equals 14 residues. Germline CDR1 is LNHDA and CDR2 is SQIVND (reference sequence). The junction had 4 bases not matched to a gene; V was cut back by 5 bases and J by 4 bases. Here the CDR3 DNA reads TGTGCCAGTAGTGTCGGACAGGGGGGCACTGAAGCTTTCTTT. Protein: CASSVGQGGTEAFF.